A selection of T cell receptor beta chains follows, all from one sample in a study of shared T cell receptors in the human thymus. Only in-frame clones appear in the TCRdb table, and some are missing; sequencing was by immunoSEQ multiplex PCR. This table has about 540,000 clones, about 80% appearing once. This sample was also put to use in a study of human thymus T cells.

The sequencing input was thymocytes. The receptors come from a boy younger than two with a congenital heart defect. CDR3s include the opening cysteine and the closing phenylalanine or tryptophan. The order of the fields is V gene, J gene, D gene, clone size, CDR3 protein, CDR3 DNA. The D gene is left open where the match is weak. The listing skips clone size in some rows; elsewhere it reads once, few, many or a size class.

v_gene: TRBV6-5; j_gene: TRBJ2-7; d_gene: TRBD2; abundance: NA; CDR3aa: CASRLLAGVGEQYF; CDR3nt: TGTGCCAGCCGGCTGCTAGCGGGAGTCGGCGAGCAGTACTTC
v_gene: TRBV9; j_gene: TRBJ2-2; d_gene: TRBD2; abundance: NA; CDR3aa: CASSVSGLTSGRYTGELFF; CDR3nt: TGTGCCAGCAGCGTTAGCGGTCTTACTAGCGGGAGGTACACCGGGGAGCTGTTTTTT
v_gene: TRBV4-2; j_gene: TRBJ2-7; d_gene: NA; abundance: NA; CDR3aa: CASSQEGHPSHEQYF; CDR3nt: TGTGCCAGCAGCCAAGAGGGACACCCGTCGCACGAGCAGTACTTC
v_gene: TRBV5-1; j_gene: TRBJ2-2; d_gene: TRBD2; abundance: NA; CDR3aa: CASSLAEAGDGGELFF; CDR3nt: TGCGCCAGCAGCTTGGCCGAAGCGGGAGATGGAGGGGAGCTGTTTTTT
v_gene: TRBV19; j_gene: TRBJ2-1; d_gene: TRBD2; abundance: NA; CDR3aa: CASSTPLTGGEQFF; CDR3nt: TGTGCCAGTAGTACGCCTCTTACGGGGGGTGAGCAGTTCTTC
v_gene: TRBV18; j_gene: TRBJ1-2; d_gene: TRBD1; abundance: once; CDR3aa: CASSPRTGWGYGYTF; CDR3nt: TGTGCCAGCTCACCCCGGACAGGGTGGGGCTATGGCTACACCTTC
v_gene: TRBV29-1; j_gene: TRBJ1-5; d_gene: NA; abundance: once; CDR3aa: CSVLQGGGQPQHF; CDR3nt: TGCAGCGTGTTACAGGGTGGTGGGCAGCCCCAGCATTTT
v_gene: TRBV30; j_gene: TRBJ2-5; d_gene: TRBD2; abundance: once; CDR3aa: CAWGGTSGRAPKTQYF; CDR3nt: TGTGCCTGGGGAGGGACTAGCGGGAGGGCCCCTAAGACCCAGTACTTC
v_gene: TRBV4-1; j_gene: TRBJ2-1; d_gene: TRBD2; abundance: NA; CDR3aa: CASSGASGKDEQFF; CDR3nt: TGCGCCAGCTCCGGGGCTAGCGGGAAAGATGAGCAGTTCTTC
v_gene: TRBV12-5; j_gene: TRBJ2-1; d_gene: NA; abundance: NA; CDR3aa: CASGLRSPQAHSSLHNEQFF; CDR3nt: TGTGCTAGTGGTTTGCGATCCCCTCAGGCACATTCATCCCTTCACAATGAGCAGTTCTTC
v_gene: TRBV15; j_gene: TRBJ1-5; d_gene: NA; abundance: few; CDR3aa: CATSRVANQPQHF; CDR3nt: TGTGCCACCAGCAGAGTGGCAAATCAGCCCCAGCATTTT
v_gene: TRBV10-1; j_gene: TRBJ2-1; d_gene: TRBD2; abundance: NA; CDR3aa: CASSAWGLAEANEQFF; CDR3nt: TGCGCCAGCAGTGCATGGGGACTAGCGGAGGCGAATGAGCAGTTCTTC
v_gene: TRBV4-1; j_gene: TRBJ1-1; d_gene: TRBD1; abundance: NA; CDR3aa: CASRMTGDTEAFF; CDR3nt: TGCGCCAGCAGAATGACAGGGGACACTGAAGCTTTCTTT
v_gene: TRBV20-1; j_gene: TRBJ1-2; d_gene: NA; abundance: NA; CDR3aa: CSAPREGYTF; CDR3nt: TGCAGTGCTCCGCGGGAGGGCTACACCTTC
v_gene: TRBV4-2; j_gene: TRBJ1-5; d_gene: NA; abundance: NA; CDR3aa: CASSQEGGNQPQHF; CDR3nt: TGTGCCAGCAGCCAAGAGGGAGGCAATCAGCCCCAGCATTTT
v_gene: TRBV30; j_gene: TRBJ2-2; d_gene: TRBD2; abundance: NA; CDR3aa: CAWNPRLAGPNTGELFF; CDR3nt: TGTGCCTGGAACCCTCGACTAGCGGGACCGAACACCGGGGAGCTGTTTTTT
v_gene: TRBV30; j_gene: TRBJ2-7; d_gene: NA; abundance: NA; CDR3aa: CAWSVEGEGSYEQYF; CDR3nt: TGTGCCTGGAGTGTAGAGGGGGAGGGCTCCTACGAGCAGTACTTC
v_gene: TRBV19; j_gene: TRBJ2-7; d_gene: NA; abundance: few; CDR3aa: CASSMDGDSYEQYF; CDR3nt: TGTGCCAGTAGTATGGACGGGGACTCCTACGAGCAGTACTTC
v_gene: TRBV28; j_gene: TRBJ1-5; d_gene: TRBD1; abundance: NA; CDR3aa: CASSLPTGRDQPQHF; CDR3nt: TGTGCCAGCAGTCTCCCGACAGGGCGGGATCAGCCCCAGCATTTT
v_gene: TRBV25-1; j_gene: TRBJ1-2; d_gene: NA; abundance: NA; CDR3aa: CASSRRGDGYTF; CDR3nt: TGTGCCAGCAGCAGAAGGGGTGATGGCTACACCTTC
v_gene: TRBV15; j_gene: TRBJ2-7; d_gene: NA; abundance: NA; CDR3aa: CATSRDIPYEQYF; CDR3nt: TGTGCCACCAGCAGGGACATCCCCTACGAGCAGTACTTC
v_gene: TRBV4-2; j_gene: TRBJ2-3; d_gene: TRBD2; abundance: once; CDR3aa: CASSHSWTSGRRTDTQYF; CDR3nt: TGTGCCAGCAGCCATTCCTGGACTAGCGGGAGGAGGACAGATACGCAGTATTTT
v_gene: TRBV6-4; j_gene: TRBJ1-2; d_gene: TRBD1; abundance: NA; CDR3aa: CASSPSGTGFEGYTF; CDR3nt: TGTGCCAGCAGCCCGTCAGGGACAGGGTTTGAAGGCTACACCTTC
v_gene: TRBV29-1; j_gene: TRBJ1-2; d_gene: TRBD1; abundance: NA; CDR3aa: CSVEDERGRANYGYTF; CDR3nt: TGCAGCGTTGAAGATGAAAGGGGGCGGGCTAACTATGGCTACACCTTC
v_gene: TRBV18; j_gene: TRBJ1-3; d_gene: NA; abundance: once; CDR3aa: CASSPPTEWGSGNTIYF; CDR3nt: TGTGCCAGCTCACCACCGACAGAATGGGGCTCTGGAAACACCATATATTTT
v_gene: TRBV5-4; j_gene: TRBJ1-2; d_gene: TRBD1; abundance: NA; CDR3aa: CASSLGQGGYGNYGYTF; CDR3nt: TGTGCCAGCAGCTTGGGACAGGGTGGCTACGGGAACTATGGCTACACCTTC
v_gene: TRBV5-4; j_gene: TRBJ2-1; d_gene: TRBD1; abundance: NA; CDR3aa: CASSLDGWTGGLYNEQFF; CDR3nt: TGTGCCAGCAGCTTGGACGGATGGACAGGGGGCTTGTACAATGAGCAGTTCTTC
v_gene: TRBV5-6; j_gene: TRBJ2-7; d_gene: TRBD2; abundance: NA; CDR3aa: CASSSGTSVYEQYF; CDR3nt: TGTGCCAGCAGCTCCGGGACTAGCGTCTACGAGCAGTACTTC
v_gene: TRBV27; j_gene: TRBJ2-7; d_gene: NA; abundance: NA; CDR3aa: CASSKRALWEQYF; CDR3nt: TGTGCCAGCAGTAAGCGGGCTCTTTGGGAGCAGTACTTC
v_gene: TRBV5-4; j_gene: TRBJ2-7; d_gene: TRBD1; abundance: few; CDR3aa: CASSSGQGYEQYF; CDR3nt: TGTGCCAGCAGCTCGGGACAGGGTTACGAGCAGTACTTC
v_gene: TRBV27; j_gene: TRBJ1-5; d_gene: NA; abundance: NA; CDR3aa: CASSDRQNNQPQHF; CDR3nt: TGTGCCAGCAGCGACCGACAGAACAATCAGCCCCAGCATTTT
v_gene: TRBV7-9; j_gene: TRBJ1-2; d_gene: NA; abundance: NA; CDR3aa: CASSLVSGLNYGYTF; CDR3nt: TGTGCCAGCAGCTTAGTCTCAGGCCTTAACTATGGCTACACCTTC
v_gene: TRBV27; j_gene: TRBJ2-5; d_gene: TRBD1; abundance: NA; CDR3aa: CATGDGDREQETQYF; CDR3nt: TGTGCCACAGGGGATGGGGACAGGGAGCAAGAGACCCAGTACTTC
v_gene: TRBV28; j_gene: TRBJ2-7; d_gene: TRBD2; abundance: NA; CDR3aa: CASSGGLAGEVEQYF; CDR3nt: TGTGCCAGCAGTGGGGGACTAGCGGGAGAGGTCGAGCAGTACTTC
v_gene: TRBV7-3; j_gene: TRBJ1-1; d_gene: NA; abundance: once; CDR3aa: CASSLPSGGTAFF; CDR3nt: TGTGCCAGCAGCCTTCCCAGTGGGGGGACAGCTTTCTTT
v_gene: TRBV28; j_gene: TRBJ2-3; d_gene: TRBD2; abundance: few; CDR3aa: CASSLAPSGRADKDTQYF; CDR3nt: TGTGCCAGCAGTTTAGCCCCTAGCGGGAGGGCCGATAAAGATACGCAGTATTTT
v_gene: TRBV5-1; j_gene: TRBJ2-1; d_gene: NA; abundance: few; CDR3aa: CASSLAGRCYNEQFF; CDR3nt: TGCGCCAGCAGCTTAGCTGGGAGGTGCTACAATGAGCAGTTCTTC
v_gene: TRBV27; j_gene: TRBJ2-7; d_gene: TRBD1; abundance: NA; CDR3aa: CASSLKGAGDDEQYF; CDR3nt: TGTGCCAGCAGTTTAAAGGGGGCGGGCGACGACGAGCAGTACTTC
v_gene: TRBV6-1; j_gene: TRBJ2-2; d_gene: TRBD1; abundance: few; CDR3aa: CASPTGGVTGELFF; CDR3nt: TGTGCCAGTCCGACAGGGGGAGTCACCGGGGAGCTGTTTTTT
v_gene: TRBV29-1; j_gene: TRBJ1-4; d_gene: NA; abundance: once; CDR3aa: CSVGLSPNEKLFF; CDR3nt: TGCAGCGTTGGGCTGTCCCCTAATGAAAAACTGTTTTTT
v_gene: TRBV28; j_gene: TRBJ2-5; d_gene: TRBD1; abundance: NA; CDR3aa: CASSIQGDQETQYF; CDR3nt: TGTGCCAGCAGTATTCAGGGGGACCAGGAGACCCAGTACTTC
v_gene: TRBV30; j_gene: TRBJ2-3; d_gene: TRBD2; abundance: NA; CDR3aa: CALGPRVGGETDTQYF; CDR3nt: TGTGCCCTAGGGCCCCGCGTGGGGGGGGAGACAGATACGCAGTATTTT
v_gene: TRBV15; j_gene: TRBJ1-1; d_gene: TRBD1; abundance: NA; CDR3aa: CATSRTTGENTEAFF; CDR3nt: TGTGCCACCAGCAGAACGACAGGGGAGAACACTGAAGCTTTCTTT
v_gene: TRBV2; j_gene: TRBJ2-7; d_gene: NA; abundance: NA; CDR3aa: CASSEGDSGSVYYEQYF; CDR3nt: TGTGCCAGCAGTGAGGGGGACAGCGGGAGCGTCTACTACGAGCAGTACTTC
v_gene: TRBV11-2; j_gene: TRBJ2-7; d_gene: NA; abundance: few; CDR3aa: CASSLGQGPYEQYF; CDR3nt: TGTGCCAGCAGCTTAGGGCAGGGTCCCTACGAGCAGTACTTC
v_gene: TRBV4-2; j_gene: TRBJ2-5; d_gene: NA; abundance: NA; CDR3aa: CASSQEGRGGEETQYF; CDR3nt: TGTGCCAGCAGCCAAGAAGGAAGAGGGGGTGAAGAGACCCAGTACTTC
v_gene: TRBV25-1; j_gene: TRBJ1-4; d_gene: NA; abundance: NA; CDR3aa: CASSERGLKSNSLFF; CDR3nt: TGTGCCAGCAGTGAAAGGGGACTCAAGTCCAATTCACTGTTTTTT
v_gene: TRBV7-9; j_gene: TRBJ2-5; d_gene: NA; abundance: NA; CDR3aa: CASSFNEGQETQYF; CDR3nt: TGTGCCAGCAGCTTTAATGAGGGCCAAGAGACCCAGTACTTC
v_gene: TRBV9; j_gene: TRBJ2-7; d_gene: TRBD2; abundance: NA; CDR3aa: CASSVAMSSGSNEQYF; CDR3nt: TGTGCCAGCAGCGTAGCTATGTCTAGCGGGAGCAACGAGCAGTACTTC
v_gene: TRBV28; j_gene: TRBJ2-7; d_gene: TRBD1; abundance: NA; CDR3aa: CASSPTGGEQYF; CDR3nt: TGTGCCAGCAGTCCAACAGGGGGCGAGCAGTACTTC
v_gene: TRBV27; j_gene: TRBJ2-7; d_gene: NA; abundance: NA; CDR3aa: CASSPGRTRQYF; CDR3nt: TGTGCCAGCAGTCCCGGCCGGACAAGGCAGTACTTC
v_gene: TRBV4-1; j_gene: TRBJ2-2; d_gene: TRBD2; abundance: NA; CDR3aa: CASSHLIGGLAGERTGELFF; CDR3nt: TGCGCCAGCAGCCACCTTATCGGGGGACTAGCGGGAGAGAGGACCGGGGAGCTGTTTTTT
v_gene: TRBV29-1; j_gene: TRBJ2-3; d_gene: TRBD2; abundance: NA; CDR3aa: CSVGKTSGSADTQYF; CDR3nt: TGCAGCGTTGGAAAGACTAGCGGGAGTGCAGATACGCAGTATTTT
v_gene: TRBV27; j_gene: TRBJ2-7; d_gene: TRBD2; abundance: NA; CDR3aa: CASSHRQGGKQYF; CDR3nt: TGTGCCAGCAGTCATCGGCAGGGAGGGAAGCAGTACTTC
v_gene: TRBV7-6; j_gene: TRBJ2-3; d_gene: TRBD2; abundance: NA; CDR3aa: CASSWGGGPTDTQYF; CDR3nt: TGTGCCAGCAGCTGGGGGGGAGGACCCACAGATACGCAGTATTTT